This TCR beta chain stems from a study of cytomegalovirus exposure and HLA in healthy donors. PCR was performed using 60 Vbeta and 13 Jbeta primers. The assay was immunoSEQ multiplex PCR, and TCRdb's table has in-frame clones only and misses some. The data contain about 140,000 clones, about 70% of them singletons. The CDR3 has 10 amino acids. Germline V lookup: CDR1 SQVTM, CDR2 ANQGSEA. Trimming stripped 5 bases from V and 8 bases from J, with 7 bases between. The sequence was obtained from a man aged 35-49 years in good health and CMV-seronegative. The sample consisted of PBMCs. The V and J genes are TRBV29-1 and TRBJ2-1; the D is unclear. CDR3 region: CSVHAHEQFF. For the CDR3, the DNA is TGCAGCGTTCATGCGCATGAGCAGTTCTTC.